This T cell receptor (beta chain) was identified in a study of regulatory T cells in long-lasting Graves disease. Study outcomes and limitations: Among samples with persistent disease, TRBV28, TRBJ1-2 and TRBJ2-5 were favored. A limited number of samples was an acknowledged limitation.

Regarding time point: newly diagnosed GD, antithyroid drugs for less than 3 months. Extracted RNA from PBMCs served as the source of the TCR library. CDR3-region Arm-PCR and iRepertoire HTBI primers produced the TCR beta libraries. TCRdb re-called the multiplex PCR reads through MiXCR, storing one row per CDR3 protein. The sample lists a few hundred thousand distinct CDR3 sequences, around 20% seen once, with around 14% in the top ten. The CDR3 is made up of 14 amino acids. Trimming left V 7 bases short and J 1 base short, with 9 bases between. Germline V gene sequence: CDR1 KGHDR, CDR2 SFDVKD. This clonotype was counted between two and nine times. Its specificity is unknown.

The chain uses TRBV24-1 and TRBJ2-2, with D perhaps TRBD2 (5 bases). This receptor was identified in a female donor with Graves disease. The sample here was peripheral blood mononuclear cells (PBMCs), taken at new diagnosis, from a patient treated with antithyroid drugs. This chain's CDR3 is CATRGEGNTGELFF. The CDR3 coding sequence is TGTGCCACCAGGGGTGAGGGGAACACCGGGGAGCTGTTTTTT.